The 23 T cell receptor beta chains below were found in one sample sequenced in a study of response to subunit inactivated influenza vaccine. TCRdb re-derived calls from the RT-PCR reads in MiXCR, one entry per CDR3 protein. The profile shows about 480,000 distinct CDR3 sequences, 9.5% to 13% of them singletons. The sequencing here drew on PBMCs from blood, taken roughly 45 days after vaccination. The receptors were sampled from a man aged 45-65 years who received an inactivated influenza vaccine.

Ten or more counts support this clonotype. This chain uses TRBV20-1 with TRBJ2-5, with 13 bases identical to TRBD2. There are 16 residues in the CDR3. CDR1 is DFQATT and CDR2 is SNEGSKA in the germline V gene (reference sequence). J gave up 4 bases and V 6 bases, and 11 bases lay outside the gene matches. CDR3 DNA: TGCAGTGCCCCAGCCGAACTAGCGGGGGGGATAGAGACCCAGTACTTC. This sequence encodes CSAPAELAGGIETQYF.

This clonotype was recorded many times. The V gene is TRBV12-3 or TRBV12-4, the J gene TRBJ1-5, with D maybe TRBD1 (5 bases). The ends were cut back, 7 bases at V and 4 bases at J, with 14 bases in the middle. This CDR3 has 14 residues. This CDR3 reads CASKSGTRNQPQHF. The CDR3 region has the DNA TGTGCCAGCAAATCCGGGACGCGTAATCAGCCCCAGCATTTT.

This clonotype has ten or more counts. The J gene is TRBJ2-7, the V gene TRBV7-8, with 8 bases fitting TRBD2. Germline V CDR1 and CDR2: SGHVS, FQNEAQ. V was clipped by 5 bases and J by 5 bases; unmatched bases: 5. The CDR3 has 13 residues. CDR3 coding DNA: TGTGCCAGCAGCCCGGGACTAGAACACGAGCAGTACTTC. Encoded protein: CASSPGLEHEQYF. The variable domain in full, completed from reference TRBV7-8 and TRBJ2-7, reads GAGVSQSPRYKVAKRGQDVALRCDPISGHVSLFWYQQALGQGPEFLTYFQNEAQLDKSGLPSDRFFAERPEGSVSTLKIQRTQQEDSAVYLCASSPGLEHEQYFGPGTRLTVT.

This clonotype was counted only a few times. This chain links TRBV5-1 with TRBJ2-3; 7 nucleotides align to TRBD1. The germline CDR1 and CDR2 sequences are SGHRS and YFSETQ. The CDR3 runs to 15 residues. J was trimmed by 1 base and V by 4 bases; bases with no gene match: 6. The CDR3 sequence is CASSQTGTGTDTQYF. The CDR3 DNA reads as TGCGCCAGCAGCCAAACCGGGACAGGCACAGATACGCAGTATTTT. Full variable domain (rest looked up from reference TRBV5-1 and TRBJ2-3): KAGVTQTPRYLIKTRGQQVTLSCSPISGHRSVSWYQQTPGQGLQFLFEYFSETQRNKGNFPGRFSGRQFSNSRSEMNVSTLELGDSALYLCASSQTGTGTDTQYFGPGTRLTVL.

The chain is built from TRBV27 and TRBJ1-3, with D possibly TRBD1 on 5 matching bases. V was clipped by 0 bases and J by 0 bases, with 9 bases between them. The germline CDR1 and CDR2 sequences are MNHEY and SMNVEV (reference sequence). CDR3 length: 16 residues. CDR3 sequence reads: CASSLSAGSSGNTIYF. CDR3 DNA sequence: TGTGCCAGCAGTTTATCGGCAGGGAGCTCTGGAAACACCATATATTTT.

This clonotype was recorded a few times. The rearrangement uses TRBV20-1 and TRBJ2-5; weak D call: TRBD2 (6 bases). V dropped 2 bases and J dropped 2 bases, with 12 bases sitting between them. This CDR3 spans 14 amino acids. CDR1 DFQATT and CDR2 SNEGSKA come from the germline V gene (reference sequence). In DNA, the CDR3 is TGCAGTGCTAGATGGGGGGAACGGCAAGAGACCCAGTACTTC. Translating gives CSARWGERQETQYF.

In its sample, this clonotype was seen a few times. The chain is built from TRBV6-5 and TRBJ1-4; 9 positions match TRBD1. This CDR3 has 15 amino acids. The V and J ends lost 2 bases and 8 bases, in that order; junction bases with no gene match: 6. Germline V gives CDR1 MNHEY, CDR2 SVGAGI. The DNA for the CDR3 is TGTGCCAGCAGTTACACAGGGGGCGCAGGGGAAAAACTGTTTTTT. Residues: CASSYTGGAGEKLFF.

This clonotype was counted only a few times. J is TRBJ2-1 and V is TRBV20-1; 9 bases match TRBD2. The CDR3 spans 13 residues. The ends lost 6 bases at V and 8 bases at J; junction bases unmatched: 8. Germline loops: CDR1 DFQATT, CDR2 SNEGSKA (reference sequence). This CDR3 reads CSARTGTSHEQFF. The CDR3 DNA is TGCAGTGCGAGAACCGGGACTAGCCATGAGCAGTTCTTC.

This clonotype was detected ten times or more. This chain connects TRBV10-3 to TRBJ2-7; the D gene is possibly TRBD2 (5 bases). V was clipped by 6 bases and J by 5 bases, with 14 bases between them. This CDR3 has 13 residues. Germline V gives CDR1 ENHRY, CDR2 SYGVKD. The CDR3 protein is CAIRKGVGDEQYF. In DNA, the CDR3 is TGTGCCATCAGAAAGGGAGTCGGAGACGAGCAGTACTTC.

This rearrangement joins TRBV20-1 to TRBJ1-2, with no clear D. The V end lost 0 bases, the J end lost 4 bases, and 6 bases lay between the germline ends. CDR1 is DFQATT, CDR2 SNEGSKA, per germline (reference sequence). This CDR3 comprises 12 residues. The CDR3 protein is CSAREGGYGYTF. The CDR3 region has the DNA TGCAGTGCTAGAGAGGGAGGCTATGGCTACACCTTC.

This clonotype was observed many times. The chain combines TRBV20-1 with TRBJ2-3; 10 bases line up with TRBD2. The J segment lost 5 bases and the V segment lost 6 bases, leaving 8 bases of the junction unmatched. Germline V gives CDR1 DFQATT, CDR2 SNEGSKA (reference sequence). The CDR3 runs 14 residues. CDR3 loop: CSAQSGRAGDTQYF. CDR3 sequence (DNA): TGCAGTGCACAAAGCGGGAGGGCCGGAGATACGCAGTATTTT.

This chain joins TRBV7-6 and TRBJ2-2; 11 nucleotides agree with TRBD1. This CDR3 region has 17 residues. CDR1 and CDR2 from the germline V gene are SGHVS and FNYEAQ. After removal of 4 bases from V and 5 bases from J, the junction contained 9 bases not matched to a gene. In DNA, the CDR3 is TGTGCCAGCAGCTCCTGGACAGGGGGCGCGGCTACCGGGGAGCTGTTTTTT. Translating it yields CASSSWTGGAATGELFF.

The chain links TRBV27 to TRBJ2-1, with D maybe TRBD1 (7 bases). The germline V and J ends were trimmed by 4 bases and 1 base, with 20 bases remaining between them. The CDR3 consists of 18 residues. Looked up from germline, CDR1 is MNHEY and CDR2 is SMNVEV (reference sequence). The CDR3: CASSYRGARGASYNEQFF. The CDR3 coding sequence is TGTGCCAGCAGTTACCGAGGGGCCAGGGGGGCTTCCTACAATGAGCAGTTCTTC.

V gene TRBV4-2 combines with J gene TRBJ1-5; D is unclear. Per the germline V gene, CDR1 is LGHNA and CDR2 is YNFKEQ. Trimming cost V 0 bases and J 7 bases, with 7 bases left between them. The CDR3 is made up of 13 amino acids. CDR3 sequence (DNA): TGTGCCAGCAGCCAAGAAGGAGGCCAGCCCCAGCATTTT. Translated, it gives CASSQEGGQPQHF.

This clonotype was counted many times. The chain employs TRBV12-3 or TRBV12-4 and TRBJ2-7, with D perhaps matching TRBD2 (6 bases). CDR3 length: 15 amino acids. Trimming removed 1 base from V and 1 base from J, with 11 bases in between. CDR3 sequence reads: CASSLGAGGSYEQYF. CDR3 nucleotides: TGTGCCAGCAGTTTAGGAGCGGGCGGATCCTACGAGCAGTACTTC.

This clonotype was recorded a few times. This sequence joins TRBV29-1 and TRBJ2-5; a possible D gene is TRBD2 (5 bases). Trimming pared 4 bases from V and 2 bases from J, leaving 17 bases between. The CDR3 covers 15 residues. Germline V gene sequence: CDR1 SQVTM, CDR2 ANQGSEA. CDR3 DNA sequence: TGCAGCGTTGGCTACCGGGGTCGACAACAAGAGACCCAGTACTTC. As protein: CSVGYRGRQQETQYF.

This clonotype was detected a few times. The chain is built from TRBV6-6 and TRBJ1-4; perhaps TRBD1 as D (5 bases). The CDR3 has 12 amino acids. The germline V gene encodes CDR1 MNHNY and CDR2 SVGAGI (reference sequence). Trimming shortened V by 7 bases and J by 10 bases, and 13 bases separated the two germline ends. CDR3 in amino acids: CASNLGVGKLFF. In nucleotides, the CDR3 is TGTGCCAGCAACCTGGGGGTTGGAAAACTGTTTTTT.

This chain connects TRBV6-2 or TRBV6-3 to TRBJ2-1; D gene uncertain. Trimming stripped 10 bases from V and 6 bases from J, with 13 bases between. This CDR3 spans 12 amino acids. Looked up from germline, CDR1 is MNHEY and CDR2 is SVGEGT. The CDR3 is CAIRTIGNEQFF. The CDR3 DNA reads as TGTGCCATCCGTACAATAGGCAATGAGCAGTTCTTC.

The genes are TRBV7-9 and TRBJ1-1; no firm D call. The V gene lost 9 bases and the J gene lost 0 bases, with 8 bases spanning the gap. Germline V lookup: CDR1 SEHNR, CDR2 FQNEAQ (reference sequence). CDR3 length equals 12 residues. CDR3 nucleotide sequence: TGTGCCAGTTCGACATTGAACACTGAAGCTTTCTTT. Translation gives CASSTLNTEAFF.

The rearrangement joins TRBV10-1 to TRBJ2-2; D not resolved. Per the germline V gene, CDR1 is WNHNN and CDR2 is SYGVQD (reference sequence). Trimming shortened V by 4 bases and J by 6 bases, and 12 bases separated the two germline ends. The CDR3 spans 14 residues. The CDR3 sequence: CASSATRVPGELFF. The DNA for the CDR3 is TGCGCCAGCAGTGCTACAAGAGTCCCCGGGGAGCTGTTTTTT.

The chain joins TRBV12-3 or TRBV12-4 to TRBJ1-6, with D possibly matching TRBD1 (5 bases). This CDR3 spans 13 amino acids. The ends were cut back, 5 bases at V and 10 bases at J, with 12 bases in the middle. CDR3: CASSQGLGSPLHF. In nucleotides, the CDR3 is TGTGCCAGCAGTCAGGGCCTAGGGTCACCCCTCCACTTT.

The V call is TRBV20-1, the J call TRBJ1-2; unclear D gene. CDR1 is DFQATT, CDR2 SNEGSKA, per germline (reference sequence). The CDR3 consists of 12 residues. Trimming removed 6 bases from V and 7 bases from J, with 15 bases in between. CDR3 residues: CSALTGRAGYTF. In DNA, the CDR3 is TGCAGTGCATTGACCGGGAGGGCTGGCTACACCTTC.

The chain couples TRBV6-1 to TRBJ1-5, with 7 bases lining up with TRBD1. The CDR3 consists of 15 residues. Looked up from germline, CDR1 is MNHNS and CDR2 is SASEGT. Trimming at V came to 6 bases and at J to 2 bases, leaving 7 bases not matched to a gene. DNA of the CDR3: TGTGCCAGCAGCAGGGGGGGGGATGGCAATCAGCCCCAGCATTTT. As protein: CASSRGGDGNQPQHF.